This TCR beta chain was captured in a study of blood T cell repertoires in COVID-19. Germline values: CDR1 SNHLY, CDR2 FYNNEI. CDR3 length: 12 residues. V was clipped by 4 bases and J by 8 bases, with 9 bases between them. Some clones are missing from TCRdb's copy, which holds only in-frame ones; the method was immunoSEQ multiplex PCR. Among a few hundred thousand clones listed, approximately 89% were seen once. Sequenced: PBMCs or T cells enriched from blood (not recorded which). The source of this sequence is a man aged 25 to 45 who had recovered from COVID-19. The chain recombines TRBV2 with TRBJ2-1, with D possibly being TRBD2 (6 bases). CDR3 sequence: CASSGRGYEQFF. In nucleotides, the CDR3 is TGTGCCAGCAGTGGTCGGGGGTATGAGCAGTTCTTC.